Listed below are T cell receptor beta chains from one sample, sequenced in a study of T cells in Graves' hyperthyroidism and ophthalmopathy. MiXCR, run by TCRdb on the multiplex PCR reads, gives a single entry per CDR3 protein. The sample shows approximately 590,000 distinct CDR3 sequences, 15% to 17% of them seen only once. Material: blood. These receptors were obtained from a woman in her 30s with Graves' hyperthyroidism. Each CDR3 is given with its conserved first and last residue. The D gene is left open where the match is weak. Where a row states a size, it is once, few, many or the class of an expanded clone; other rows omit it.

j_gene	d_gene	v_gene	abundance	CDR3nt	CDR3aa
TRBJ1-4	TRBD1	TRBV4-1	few	TGCGCCAGCAGCCAGAGAAGGGGGCCTGAGGCTAATGAAAAACTGTTTTTT	CASSQRRGPEANEKLFF
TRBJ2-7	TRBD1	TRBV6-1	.	TGTGCCAGCAGTGAAGGGACAGGGTTATTGGGCGAGCAGTACTTC	CASSEGTGLLGEQYF
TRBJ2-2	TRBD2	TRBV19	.	TGTGCCAGCCTAGGACTAGCGGGTACCGGGGAGCTGTTTTTT	CASLGLAGTGELFF
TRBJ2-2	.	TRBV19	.	TGTGCCAGTAACCTGGGGGGGGAGCTGTTTTTT	CASNLGGELFF
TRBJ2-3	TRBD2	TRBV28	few	TGTGCCAGCAGTACTACTAGCGGCCGGCAACTAAAAGATACGCAGTATTTT	CASSTTSGRQLKDTQYF
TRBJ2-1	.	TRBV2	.	TGTGCCAGCAGTGGGGATATTTCAGCGTTGCAGTTCTTC	CASSGDISALQFF
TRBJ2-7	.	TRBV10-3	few	TGTGCCACCCAGGGGGGTGAAGCTTCCTACGAGCAGTACTTC	CATQGGEASYEQYF
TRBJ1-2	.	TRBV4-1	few	TGCGCCAGCAGCCAAGAGCCCTCAAGGGACTATGGCTACACCTTC	CASSQEPSRDYGYTF
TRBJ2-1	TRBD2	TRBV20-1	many	TGCAGTGCTAGTGAAGGACTAGTGACCTTCCTTGAGCAGTTCTTC	CSASEGLVTFLEQFF
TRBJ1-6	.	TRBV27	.	TGTGCCAGCAGTCGGAAGACAGAGGGTTCACCCCTCCACTTT	CASSRKTEGSPLHF
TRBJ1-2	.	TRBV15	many	TGTGCCACCAGCAGAGATAAAGTGTTTGGCTACACCTTC	CATSRDKVFGYTF
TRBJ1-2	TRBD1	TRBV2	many	TGTGCCAGAAGGGACAGGGTCGGGGTCTATGGCTACACCTTC	CARRDRVGVYGYTF
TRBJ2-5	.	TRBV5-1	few	TGCGCCAGCAGCTTAAACCCTTCGACAGGCCAAGAGACCCAGTACTTC	CASSLNPSTGQETQYF
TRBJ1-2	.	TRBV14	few	TGTGCCAGCAGCCAAGTCGAAGGGTGGAAGGGCTACACCTTC	CASSQVEGWKGYTF
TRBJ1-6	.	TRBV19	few	TGTGCCAGTAGTATAGAAGTACGGGATAATTCACCCCTCCACTTT	CASSIEVRDNSPLHF
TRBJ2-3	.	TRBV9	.	TGTGCCAGCAGCGTAGGAGGAGTGGGCCGCGTGGGAGATACGCAGTATTTT	CASSVGGVGRVGDTQYF
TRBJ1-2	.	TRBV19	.	TGTGCCAGCACCCTCGGCAGGGTGAATGGCTACACCTTC	CASTLGRVNGYTF
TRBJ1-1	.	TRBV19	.	TGTGCCAGTAGTATTTGGACTGAAGCTTTCTTT	CASSIWTEAFF
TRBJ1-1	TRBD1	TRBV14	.	TGTGCCAGCAGCGGACGACAGGGAGCTGAAGCTTTCTTT	CASSGRQGAEAFF
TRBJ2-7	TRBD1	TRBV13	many	TGTGCCAGCAGCCCAGACAGGGGGCAAACAGCCTACGAGCAGTACTTC	CASSPDRGQTAYEQYF
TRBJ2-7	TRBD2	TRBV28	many	TGTGCCAGCAGTTTAGGTGGGAGGGCCCTCAGATACGAGCAGTACTTC	CASSLGGRALRYEQYF
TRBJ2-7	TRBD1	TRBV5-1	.	TGCGCCAGCAGCTTGGCCCGGGACAGGGTGTTATACGAGCAGTACTTC	CASSLARDRVLYEQYF
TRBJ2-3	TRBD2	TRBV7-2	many	TGTGCCGGCAGCTCGGGACTAGCGCCGAGCACAGATACGCAGTATTTT	CAGSSGLAPSTDTQYF